This paragraph covers one TCR beta chain sequence. Its antigen is unidentified. The sample comes from a study of T cell responses to AZD1222 COVID-19 vaccine. Here immunoSEQ multiplex PCR was the method, and the copy in TCRdb shows in-frame clones only, minus some. The sample yields some 150,000 clones, roughly 90% seen once. Study outcomes and limitations: Repertoire collection took place solely once the T cell response had peaked. Among vaccine-associated CD4 TCRs, coverage spanned spike, with dominance at 160-218 and 743-854. An increase in Spike-specific TCR breadth and depth was observed after two AZD1222 doses. A mostly white British donor set with more females was recruited, and clonal diversity was possibly underestimated.

This CDR3 has 15 amino acids. With 0 bases clipped from V and 3 bases from J, the junction kept 2 bases outside the gene matches. Germline V gene data show CDR1 as SGHRS and CDR2 as YFSETQ. This chain links TRBV5-1 with TRBJ2-3; 9 bases align to TRBD1. The sequencing here drew on peripheral blood, taken 28 days after the second AZD1222 dose. This sequence originates from an adult who received the AZD1222 COVID-19 vaccine. The CDR3 nucleotides read TGCGCCAGCAGCTTGGACAGGGGGCAAACAGATACGCAGTATTTT. Residues: CASSLDRGQTDTQYF.